This is a list of T cell receptor beta chains from one sample in a study of cytomegalovirus exposure and HLA in healthy donors. Sequenced by immunoSEQ multiplex PCR; TCRdb stores in-frame clones only, minus some. The sample lists approximately 290,000 clones, 75% to 90% occurring once. Sequencing used PBMCs. These receptor sequences come from a girl aged 2-9 years in good health and CMV-seronegative. Each CDR3 is given with its conserved first and last residue. Each record gives: clone size, V gene, J gene, D gene, CDR3 protein, CDR3 DNA. D genes are given only for firm matches. Clone size, where shown, is once, few, many, or a class for clones that have expanded.

once,TRBV11-2,TRBJ1-1,TRBD1,CASSGGQGGNTEAFF,TGTGCCAGCAGCGGCGGACAGGGAGGGAACACTGAAGCTTTCTTT
-,TRBV9,TRBJ1-6,TRBD1,CASSPRDRNSPLHF,TGTGCCAGCAGCCCGAGGGACAGGAATTCACCCCTCCACTTT
-,TRBV6-1,TRBJ2-3,-,CASILTLTDTQYF,TGTGCCAGCATTCTAACCTTAACAGATACGCAGTATTTT
few,TRBV2,TRBJ1-1,-,CASSSTGSEAFF,TGTGCCAGCAGTTCCACAGGATCTGAAGCTTTCTTT
once,TRBV5-6,TRBJ2-5,TRBD1,CASSLVTGGQETQYF,TGTGCCAGCAGCTTGGTAACAGGGGGCCAAGAGACCCAGTACTTC
-,TRBV11-2,TRBJ1-2,TRBD1,CASSSRDREYITYGYTF,TGTGCCAGCAGCTCCCGGGACAGGGAGTACATTACCTATGGCTACACCTTC
-,TRBV27,TRBJ2-7,TRBD1,CASSFGAGDRGYEQYF,TGTGCCAGCAGTTTCGGAGCAGGAGACAGGGGTTACGAGCAGTACTTC
-,TRBV2,TRBJ2-7,TRBD2,CASSVGGRDSYEQYF,TGTGCCAGCAGTGTAGGCGGGAGGGACTCCTACGAGCAGTACTTC
-,TRBV19,TRBJ1-1,-,CATGIMNTEAFF,TGTGCCACGGGGATTATGAACACTGAAGCTTTCTTT
-,TRBV5-6,TRBJ2-1,-,CASSLMTREFF,TGTGCCAGCAGCTTGATGACTCGGGAGTTCTTC
-,TRBV14,TRBJ2-1,-,CASSQGRGDEQFF,TGTGCCAGCAGCCAAGGCAGGGGCGATGAGCAGTTCTTC
few,TRBV28,TRBJ1-3,TRBD1,CASSLDRSSGNTIYF,TGTGCCAGCAGTTTGGACAGGAGTTCTGGAAACACCATATATTTT
once,TRBV19,TRBJ1-1,TRBD1,CASSVTGTGLTEAFF,TGTGCCAGTAGTGTAACCGGGACAGGGTTGACTGAAGCTTTCTTT
-,TRBV7-3,TRBJ2-3,TRBD2,CASSLIPGGSPPDTQYF,TGTGCCAGCAGCTTAATACCCGGCGGGAGTCCTCCAGATACGCAGTATTTT
-,TRBV19,TRBJ1-2,TRBD1,CASSIAGQGGHYGYTF,TGTGCCAGTAGTATAGCGGGACAGGGCGGCCACTATGGCTACACCTTC
-,TRBV2,TRBJ2-7,TRBD1,CASSALRGQPLYEQYF,TGTGCCAGCAGCGCGCTCCGGGGACAGCCTCTTTACGAGCAGTACTTC
-,TRBV28,TRBJ2-1,TRBD2,CASSLGWGTSSHNEQFF,TGTGCCAGCAGTTTAGGGTGGGGGACTAGCTCCCACAATGAGCAGTTCTTC
-,TRBV9,TRBJ1-2,TRBD1,CASSQGQLFYGYTF,TGTGCCAGCAGCCAGGGACAGCTCTTCTATGGCTACACCTTC
-,TRBV6-5,TRBJ1-2,TRBD1,CASRRSRTGLYGYTF,TGTGCCAGCAGGCGTAGCCGGACAGGTTTATATGGCTACACCTTC
few,TRBV7-6,TRBJ2-7,-,CASSFGNEQYF,TGTGCCAGCAGCTTCGGTAACGAGCAGTACTTC
few,TRBV7-2,TRBJ2-6,-,CASSFRSSGANVLTF,TGTGCCAGCAGCTTTCGTAGTTCTGGGGCCAACGTCCTGACTTTC
few,TRBV27,TRBJ2-1,-,CASSYGGVYNEQFF,TGTGCCAGCAGTTACGGGGGTGTCTACAATGAGCAGTTCTTC
few,TRBV9,TRBJ2-7,TRBD2,CASSVRDYPFEQYF,TGTGCCAGCAGCGTCCGGGACTATCCCTTCGAGCAGTACTTC
-,TRBV5-1,TRBJ1-3,-,CASSAEGNTIYF,TGCGCCAGCAGTGCGGAGGGAAACACCATATATTTT
-,TRBV5-1,TRBJ2-3,TRBD2,CASSLVAGGADTQYF,TGCGCCAGCAGCTTGGTTGCGGGGGGGGCGGATACGCAGTATTTT
-,TRBV4-2,TRBJ1-6,-,CASSQDLEGRANSPLHF,TGTGCCAGCAGCCAAGATCTGGAGGGACGGGCTAATTCACCCCTCCACTTT
-,TRBV27,TRBJ2-4,TRBD1,CASSLPQKGARQNIQYF,TGTGCCAGCAGTTTACCCCAAAAGGGGGCGCGGCAAAACATTCAGTACTTC
-,TRBV4-1,TRBJ2-5,TRBD2,CASSQGTSGRRETQYF,TGCGCCAGCAGCCAAGGGACTAGCGGGAGGCGAGAGACCCAGTACTTC
-,TRBV27,TRBJ2-2,-,CASSPRFAGELFF,TGTGCCAGCAGTCCCCGGTTCGCCGGGGAGCTGTTTTTT
once,TRBV11-2,TRBJ2-7,TRBD2,CASSLGGSSGGLYEQYF,TGTGCCAGCAGCTTAGGGGGGAGTAGCGGGGGCCTTTACGAGCAGTACTTC
-,TRBV10-3,TRBJ2-1,TRBD2,CAIRPTTLIAGGLLYEQFF,TGTGCCATCAGGCCGACCACACTCATAGCGGGAGGGCTTCTGTATGAGCAGTTCTTC
-,TRBV19,TRBJ2-1,TRBD2,CASGFRASGASSYNEQFF,TGTGCCAGTGGGTTCCGGGCCAGCGGGGCCAGCTCCTACAATGAGCAGTTCTTC
few,TRBV2,TRBJ1-4,-,CASSAPQGGGEKLFF,TGTGCCAGCAGTGCCCCACAGGGCGGTGGCGAAAAACTGTTTTTT
few,TRBV29-1,TRBJ1-2,TRBD1,CSASGQGNGYTF,TGCAGCGCGTCCGGACAGGGGAATGGCTACACCTTC
-,TRBV28,TRBJ1-1,TRBD1,CATSPGQGYTEAFF,TGTGCCACATCACCGGGACAGGGGTACACTGAAGCTTTCTTT
few,TRBV9,TRBJ1-5,-,CASSLSGISNQPQHF,TGTGCCAGCAGCCTTTCCGGGATTAGCAATCAGCCCCAGCATTTT
once,TRBV5-6,TRBJ2-5,-,CASSLRRGTPTQETQYF,TGTGCCAGCAGCTTGCGAAGGGGGACCCCAACCCAAGAGACCCAGTACTTC
-,TRBV9,TRBJ1-2,TRBD1,CASSGDRLNGYTF,TGTGCCAGCAGCGGGGACAGGTTAAATGGCTACACCTTC
-,TRBV6-5,TRBJ1-1,TRBD1,CASSILGQVGAEAFF,TGTGCCAGCAGTATCCTTGGACAGGTCGGCGCTGAAGCTTTCTTT
-,TRBV18,TRBJ2-3,TRBD2,CASSPLTSGDTDTQYF,TGTGCCAGCTCACCACTGACTAGCGGTGACACAGATACGCAGTATTTT
-,TRBV27,TRBJ1-1,-,CASSLNTGGVNTEAFF,TGTGCCAGCAGTTTAAATACAGGCGGAGTGAACACTGAAGCTTTCTTT
once,TRBV27,TRBJ1-2,TRBD1,CASRRLRDRVHYGYTF,TGTGCCAGCAGAAGGCTCCGGGACAGGGTTCACTATGGCTACACCTTC
-,TRBV27,TRBJ1-2,TRBD1,CASSREGTVRRYTF,TGTGCCAGCAGTAGAGAAGGGACAGTGAGACGCTACACCTTC
-,TRBV6-1,TRBJ2-5,TRBD1,CASRTGMQETQYF,TGTGCCAGTAGGACAGGGATGCAAGAGACCCAGTACTTC
-,TRBV27,TRBJ2-1,TRBD2,CASSPSYGSGRYNEQFF,TGTGCCAGCAGTCCCTCCTATGGTAGCGGGAGGTACAATGAGCAGTTCTTC
-,TRBV5-6,TRBJ2-5,-,CASSQLREETQYF,TGTGCCAGCAGCCAGCTCCGGGAAGAGACCCAGTACTTC
few,TRBV9,TRBJ2-3,-,CASTSGGKVADTQYF,TGTGCCAGCACATCTGGGGGGAAGGTAGCAGATACGCAGTATTTT